This TCR beta chain was recovered during a study of blood T cells in healthy people across ages (dated by TCRdb to between 2014 and 2017). Broadly, across the study: In model experiments, template switching captured roughly one uniquely barcoded TCR beta cDNA molecule for every two T cells. Two additional independent replicas of 1 million unique cDNA reads from the same blood draw were analyzed for two donors (one aged 18 to 30 and one aged 80 or older). To avoid experimental bias, donors of different ages were distributed randomly across sequencing lanes. Using deep sequencing normalized with unique cDNA molecular identifiers, the study measured how TCR beta repertoire diversity changes with age. The donors were divided into four age groups: young (average around 15 years), middle-aged (about 40), aged (under 70) and long-lived (82). What the authors observed across the whole study: Estimates of total diversity from one million sequenced T cells were regarded as lower bounds and underestimates. The percentage of naive T cells measured by flow cytometry correlated strongly with observed TCR beta diversity. As age increased, observed TCR beta diversity per million T cells dropped in a roughly linear way, and a significant reduction was already evident by age 40. Bulk unsorted PBMC profiling prevented conclusive comparison of naive and antigen-experienced compartments. Because donor CMV infection status was unknown, age-related changes in expanded clonotypes were potentially confounded. Compared with the aged group, the long-lived group had more naive CD4+ T cells, fewer expanded clones and increased TCR diversity, suggesting age selection.

Systemically healthy Caucasian individuals from Russia, approximately 39 in total and aged roughly 6 to 95 years, were included as donors. Each donor gave approximately 10 milliliters of peripheral blood, collected into EDTA-treated Vacutainer tubes. Ficoll-Paque density-gradient centrifugation was used to isolate PBMCs, with at least 6 million per sample. Total RNA was extracted from PBMCs with Trizol reagent, with at least 6 micrograms obtained per sample. For every donor, an aliquot of PBMCs went through flow cytometry to measure the percentages of naive CD45RAhigh/CD27high T cells. The junction shows trimming of 0 bases on V and 7 bases on J, plus 10 bases between the germline ends. CDR1 and CDR2 are drawn from the germline V gene: LGHNA, YSLEER. The CDR3, from cysteine to phenylalanine, totals 15 residues. The retained sequence is limited to the CDR3, 45 bases, with the frame set at the first base.

A remark on this clonotype: No cognate antigen has been identified for it. Nothing much larger sits one base from this clone, and base qualities are not available.

Library method: 5' RACE. TCRdb records Illumina HiSeq 2500 as the sequencer. A second PCR of about 6 to 12 cycles was performed with a sample-barcoded 5' primer and a J-beta primer mix. Each TCR beta cDNA molecule received a unique molecular identifier from a template-switch 5' adaptor carrying 12 random nucleotides. Each sample yielded at least 2.5 million CDR3-containing paired-end reads. First-strand cDNA synthesis was performed from all RNA using the Mint cDNA synthesis kit, with priming by a TRBC-specific oligonucleotide. After uracil-DNA glycosylase treatment, a first 18-cycle PCR used universal primers M1SS and BC2_uni_R on all cDNA. The source study handled its data this way. For normalization, 1 million high-quality reads were randomly selected from each sample, with every read carrying a distinct molecular identifier. Reads with shared molecular identifiers were discarded instead of being binned into consensus sequences. MiTCR, set to a Q25 quality threshold and the strictest error-elimination algorithm, was used for CDR3 identification, clonotype clustering and error correction. A nonparametric unseen species model with Euler transformation was used to estimate lower-bound total TCR beta diversity. In-frame beta chains were kept once TCRdb had trimmed the public reads at Q25 with fastp and called clones with MiXCR. CDR3 protein sequences are deduplicated, and each keeps its most common genes and DNA. TCRdb, not the original authors, processed these V and J calls. The sample table holds around 1,600,000 distinct CDR3 sequences, of which roughly 43% were seen once. Of the sample, over 3.5% falls within the top ten clones.

The receptor was derived from a woman younger than 30 in good health. Recombination connected TRBV4-3 to TRBJ1-6, and TRBD1 may be the D gene, going by 5 matching bases. The sequencing input was blood. The CDR3 region has the sequence CASSQDGTKNSPLHF. The DNA sequence is given as TGCGCCAGCAGCCAAGATGGGACGAAAAATTCACCCCTCCACTTT.